This T cell receptor beta chain is from a study of early T cells in non-severe SARS-CoV-2 infection (dated by TCRdb to the early 2020s). About the investigation overall: TCR sequencing used bulk RNA from unsorted whole blood, so alpha and beta chains could not be paired.

The receptor library was made with 5' RACE. Sequencing relied on a NextSeq 500. Unique molecular identifiers were attached to individual cDNA molecules in the TCR library protocol so that sequencing error and PCR bias could be corrected. Sequencing covered both TCR alpha and beta chains, and within each sample the abundances of alpha and beta sequences were tightly co-correlated. Per the authors' processing: Decombinator V4 was used to annotate the V gene, J gene and CDR3 of the TCR sequences. TCRs were defined as expanded if a significant change between any two time points was detected under a Poisson model with p below 0.0001. TCR abundances were normalised to the total number of TCRs sequenced per sample and expressed as counts per million. MAIT TCRs were defined by TRAV1-2 paired with TRAJ12, TRAJ20 or TRAJ33, and iNKT TCRs by TRAV10 paired with TRAJ18. VDJdb, accessed 1 November 2021, was searched for CMV, EBV and SARS-CoV-2 annotated TCRs, excluding TCRs annotated for multiple antigens. TCRdb took the public reads, trimmed them with fastp at Q25, ran MiXCR for clone calling and kept in-frame beta chains. Rows are combined by CDR3 protein, so each entry shows the most common genes and DNA. TCRdb assigned the V and J calls; the authors' analysis was not used. This sample holds 70,000 to 75,000 distinct CDR3 sequences; 9% to 15% were observed only once. Of the sample, roughly 3.8% is held by the ten largest clones.

This was a case-control study nested in a cohort of healthcare workers in London, UK, who had nasopharyngeal swab PCR tests and blood samples taken every week. Healthcare workers were recruited between 23 and 31 March 2020, during the week of the UK lockdown, and were followed weekly for up to about 16 weeks. The CDR3 runs 13 residues from the cysteine to the phenylalanine. Solely the CDR3 DNA is kept, with 39 bases framed from the first base. Trimming accounts for 6 bases at V and 4 bases at J, while the number of junction bases matched to no gene is 5. The germline V gene yields SNHLY for CDR1 and FYNNEI for CDR2. The study at large found these results: VDJdb matching was skewed toward anti-spike CD8 responses and likely underestimated virus-specific expansions, missing private and CD4 specificities.

This clonotype was counted at least ten times. This receptor's antigen is unknown. No per-base quality is available; no much larger clone lies one base away. The chain is made from TRBV2 and TRBJ1-1; 7 central bases correspond to TRBD1. Sequenced material: whole blood. The clonotype was recovered from an adult who was a healthcare worker with PCR-confirmed SARS-CoV-2 infection or an uninfected control (not recorded which). The CDR3 in this case is CASSPDRVTEAFF. The DNA reads as follows: TGTGCCAGCAGCCCAGACAGGGTCACTGAAGCTTTCTTT.